These 7 T cell receptor beta chains originate from one sample sequenced in a study of OX40 agonist ivuxolimab in advanced cancers. The method was immunoSEQ multiplex PCR; TCRdb's version includes in-frame clones alone and lacks a portion of them. The table includes just over 90,000 clones, about 90% detected once. Sequencing used CD4+ or CD8+ T cells sorted from blood, obtained in a trial of the OX40 agonist ivuxolimab. These receptors were taken from an adult with an advanced solid tumor such as melanoma, head and neck, liver or kidney cancer.

This clone was seen once. DNA for the CDR3: TGTGCCAGCAGCTTAGATCCCACAGATACGCAGTATTTT. Amino acids: CASSLDPTDTQYF. The chain employs TRBV11-2 and TRBJ2-3; no clear D. The CDR3 is 13 residues long. Trimming took off 0 bases at V and 2 bases at J, with 3 bases between the two ends. The germline V gene has CDR1 SGHAT and CDR2 FQNNGV.

The rearrangement joins TRBV28 to TRBJ2-3; 9 nucleotides agree with TRBD2. The J segment lost 9 bases and the V segment lost 5 bases, leaving 12 bases of the junction unmatched. Germline lookup yields CDR1 MDHEN and CDR2 SYDVKM. The CDR3 is made up of 15 amino acids. The CDR3 reads CASSPGTSRGPTQYF. CDR3 sequence (DNA): TGTGCCAGCAGTCCAGGGACTAGCCGGGGGCCCACGCAGTATTTT.

The genes are TRBV30 and TRBJ1-5; D remains unclear. In germline, CDR1 is GTSNPN, CDR2 SVGIG (reference sequence). The CDR3 runs 14 residues. The germline V and J ends were trimmed by 5 bases and 7 bases, with 18 bases remaining between them. The CDR3 DNA follows: TGTGCCTGGGGGATCGGTGGCGCCGGACAGCCCCAGCATTTT. Translating gives CAWGIGGAGQPQHF.

This clone occurred once. The chain has TRBV27 and TRBJ2-7; 7 nucleotides agree with TRBD1. This CDR3 is built from 15 residues. Unmatched junction bases numbered 11, after V lost 6 bases and J lost 3 bases. CDR1 is MNHEY, CDR2 SMNVEV, per germline (reference sequence). CDR3 in amino acids: CASSRRGQGYYEQYF. DNA of the CDR3: TGTGCCAGCAGCAGAAGGGGGCAGGGATACTACGAGCAGTACTTC.

The V gene is TRBV19, the J gene TRBJ2-4; no clear D. The CDR3 spans 11 residues. CDR1 is LNHDA, CDR2 SQIVND, per germline (reference sequence). V shed 8 bases and J shed 5 bases, with 7 bases lying between them. The DNA for the CDR3 is TGTGCCAGTGCTAGGGAAAACATTCAGTACTTC. As protein: CASARENIQYF.

This chain joins TRBV11-3 and TRBJ2-7, with no clear D. Germline values: CDR1 SGHNT, CDR2 YENEEA. The CDR3 is made up of 13 amino acids. Deletions cut 6 bases from V and 3 bases from J, with 12 bases between. The CDR3 DNA reads TGTGCCAGCAGAATGGACGACGTCTACGAGCAGTACTTC. Amino acid sequence: CASRMDDVYEQYF.

This clone was picked up a small number of times. This sequence joins TRBV6-1 and TRBJ1-2; D gene uncertain. The ends were cut back, 6 bases at V and 6 bases at J, with 11 bases in the middle. There are 12 residues in the CDR3. The germline V gene encodes CDR1 MNHNS and CDR2 SASEGT. The CDR3 DNA is TGTGCCAGCAGGGACCGACTCGATGGCTACACCTTC. It codes for CASRDRLDGYTF.